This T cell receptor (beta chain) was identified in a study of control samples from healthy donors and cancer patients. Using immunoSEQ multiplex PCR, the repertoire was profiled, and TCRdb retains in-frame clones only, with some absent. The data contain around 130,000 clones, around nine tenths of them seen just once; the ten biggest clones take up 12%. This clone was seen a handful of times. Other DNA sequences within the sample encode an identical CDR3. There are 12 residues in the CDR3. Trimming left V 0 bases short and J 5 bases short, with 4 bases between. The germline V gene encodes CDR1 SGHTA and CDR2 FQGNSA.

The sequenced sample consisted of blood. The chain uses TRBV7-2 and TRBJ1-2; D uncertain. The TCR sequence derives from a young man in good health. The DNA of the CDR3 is TGTGCCAGCAGCTTAGCAGGGTATGGCTACACCTTC. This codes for CASSLAGYGYTF.